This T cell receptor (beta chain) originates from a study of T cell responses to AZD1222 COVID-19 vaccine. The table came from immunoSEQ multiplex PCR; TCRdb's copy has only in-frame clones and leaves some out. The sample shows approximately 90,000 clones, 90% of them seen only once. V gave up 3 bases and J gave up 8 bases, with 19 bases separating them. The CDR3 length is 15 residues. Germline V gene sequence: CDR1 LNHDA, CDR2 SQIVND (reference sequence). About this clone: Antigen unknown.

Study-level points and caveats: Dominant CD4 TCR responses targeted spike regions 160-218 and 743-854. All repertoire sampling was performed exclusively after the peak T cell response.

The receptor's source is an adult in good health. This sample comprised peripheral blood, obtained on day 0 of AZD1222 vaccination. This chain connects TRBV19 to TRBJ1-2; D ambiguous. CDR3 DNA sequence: TGTGCCAGTAGTATCGTGGACGGGGAGTTTTGGGGCTACACCTTC. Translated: CASSIVDGEFWGYTF.